This TCR beta chain was found in a study of T cell responses to AZD1222 COVID-19 vaccine. Sequencing used immunoSEQ multiplex PCR; TCRdb keeps in-frame clones, though not all of them. The table has fewer than 80,000 clones, more than 70% seen once. V was pared by 3 bases and J by 9 bases, with 8 bases of the junction left unmatched. Germline V gene lookup returns CDR1 SGHTA and CDR2 FQGNSA. The CDR3 spans 15 residues. This sequence originates from an adult who received the MenACWY meningococcal vaccine as a control. V and J are TRBV7-2 and TRBJ2-1; 10 bases align to TRBD2. Sequenced here: peripheral blood, sampled 28 days after the second dose of the MenACWY control vaccine. CDR3 nucleotide sequence: TGTGCCAGCAGCTTGAGCGGGGGGGCGGCCTCTGAGCAGTTCTTC. Its protein is CASSLSGGAASEQFF.